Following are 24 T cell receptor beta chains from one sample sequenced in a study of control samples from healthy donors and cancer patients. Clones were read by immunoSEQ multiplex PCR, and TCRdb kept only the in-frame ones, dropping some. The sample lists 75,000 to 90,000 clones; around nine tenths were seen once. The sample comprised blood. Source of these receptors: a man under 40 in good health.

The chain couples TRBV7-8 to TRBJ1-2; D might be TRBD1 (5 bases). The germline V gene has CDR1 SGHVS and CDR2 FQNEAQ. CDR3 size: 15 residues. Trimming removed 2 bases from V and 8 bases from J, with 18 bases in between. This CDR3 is CASSLPQGSTSGYTF. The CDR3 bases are TGTGCCAGCAGCTTACCCCAGGGATCGACTAGCGGCTACACCTTC. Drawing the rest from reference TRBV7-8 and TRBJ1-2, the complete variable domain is GAGVSQSPRYKVAKRGQDVALRCDPISGHVSLFWYQQALGQGPEFLTYFQNEAQLDKSGLPSDRFFAERPEGSVSTLKIQRTQQEDSAVYLCASSLPQGSTSGYTFGSGTRLTVV.

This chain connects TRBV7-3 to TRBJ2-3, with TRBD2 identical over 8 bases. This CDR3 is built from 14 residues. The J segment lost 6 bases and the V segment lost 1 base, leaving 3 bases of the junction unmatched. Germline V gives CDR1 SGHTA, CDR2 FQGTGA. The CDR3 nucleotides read TGTGCCAGCAGCTTAAGCGGGGGGTCGGATACGCAGTATTTT. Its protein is CASSLSGGSDTQYF.

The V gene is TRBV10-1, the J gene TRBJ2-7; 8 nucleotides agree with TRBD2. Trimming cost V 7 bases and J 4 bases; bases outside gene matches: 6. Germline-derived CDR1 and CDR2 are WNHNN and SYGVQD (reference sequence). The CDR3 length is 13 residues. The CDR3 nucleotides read TGCGCCAGCAAAGGCGGGGGGCCTTACGAGCAGTACGTC. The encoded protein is CASKGGGPYEQYV.

Written as DNA, the CDR3 is TGTGCCAGCAGCTTGGCGGGGGACAGGATTTACAATGAGCAGTTCTTC. Translated: CASSLAGDRIYNEQFF. The chain couples TRBV5-6 to TRBJ2-1; 8 bases fit TRBD1. This CDR3 has 16 amino acids. The V gene's germline CDR1 is SGHDT and CDR2 YYEEEE. V dropped 0 bases and J dropped 4; count of bases not matched to a gene: 6.

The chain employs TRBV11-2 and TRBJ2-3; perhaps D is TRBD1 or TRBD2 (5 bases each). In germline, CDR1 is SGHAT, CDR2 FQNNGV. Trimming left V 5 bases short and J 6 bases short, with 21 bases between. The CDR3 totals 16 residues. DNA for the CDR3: TGTGCCAGCAGCCGGGACCGGGACCCCACATGGGATACGCAGTATTTT. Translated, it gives CASSRDRDPTWDTQYF. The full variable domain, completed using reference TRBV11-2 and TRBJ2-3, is EAGVAQSPRYKIIEKRQSVAFWCNPISGHATLYWYQQILGQGPKLLIQFQNNGVVDDSQLPKDRFSAERLKGVDSTLKIQPAKLEDSAVYLCASSRDRDPTWDTQYFGPGTRLTVL.

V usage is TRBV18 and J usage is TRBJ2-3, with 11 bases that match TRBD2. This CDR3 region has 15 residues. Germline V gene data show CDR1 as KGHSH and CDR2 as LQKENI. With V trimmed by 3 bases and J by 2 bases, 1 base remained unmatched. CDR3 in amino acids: CASSPGLAVTDTQYF. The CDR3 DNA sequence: TGTGCCAGCTCACCGGGACTAGCGGTCACAGATACGCAGTATTTT.

The CDR3 nucleotides are TGTGCCAGCAGCGTCCTCTTGGCCGCTGCGACAGATACGCAGTATTTT. Its protein product is CASSVLLAAATDTQYF. The chain uses TRBV11-2 and TRBJ2-3; the D is unclear. Between the trimmed V and J ends, which lost 5 bases and 3 bases, there was a span of 18 bases. Germline V gene data show CDR1 as SGHAT and CDR2 as FQNNGV. CDR3 length: 16 residues.

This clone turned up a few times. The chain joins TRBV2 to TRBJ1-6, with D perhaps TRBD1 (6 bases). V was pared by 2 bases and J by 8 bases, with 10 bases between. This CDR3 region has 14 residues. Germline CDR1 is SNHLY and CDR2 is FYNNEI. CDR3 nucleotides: TGTGCCAGCAGTGAAAGGGGGATACATTCACCCCTCCACTTT. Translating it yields CASSERGIHSPLHF.

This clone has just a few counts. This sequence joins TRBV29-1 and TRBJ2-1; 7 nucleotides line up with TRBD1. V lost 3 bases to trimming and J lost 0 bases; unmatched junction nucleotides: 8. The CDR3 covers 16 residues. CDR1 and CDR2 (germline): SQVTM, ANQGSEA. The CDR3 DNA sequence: TGCAGCGTTGACGGGGACAGATTCAGCTCCTACAATGAGCAGTTCTTC. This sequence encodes CSVDGDRFSSYNEQFF.

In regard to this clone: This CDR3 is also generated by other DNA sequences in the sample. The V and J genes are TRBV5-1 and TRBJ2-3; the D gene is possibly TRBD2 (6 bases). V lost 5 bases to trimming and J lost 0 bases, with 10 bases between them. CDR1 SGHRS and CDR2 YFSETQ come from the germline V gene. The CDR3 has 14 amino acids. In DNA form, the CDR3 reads TGCGCCAGCAGTCCGGGGACTAGCACAGATACGCAGTATTTT. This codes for CASSPGTSTDTQYF.

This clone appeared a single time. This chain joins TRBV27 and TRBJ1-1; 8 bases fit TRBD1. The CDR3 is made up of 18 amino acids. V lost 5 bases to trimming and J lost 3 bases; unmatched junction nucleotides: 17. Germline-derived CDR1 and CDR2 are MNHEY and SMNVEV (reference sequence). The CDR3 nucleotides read TGTGCCAGCAGTCCGTCGGACAGGGAGGCGCGATCGGACACTGAAGCTTTCTTT. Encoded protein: CASSPSDREARSDTEAFF.

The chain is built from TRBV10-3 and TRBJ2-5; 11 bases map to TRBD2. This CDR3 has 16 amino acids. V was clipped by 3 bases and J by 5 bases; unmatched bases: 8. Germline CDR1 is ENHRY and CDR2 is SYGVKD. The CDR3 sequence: CAISDTVAGGPETQYF. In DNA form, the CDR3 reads TGTGCCATCAGTGATACGGTAGCGGGGGGGCCTGAGACCCAGTACTTC.

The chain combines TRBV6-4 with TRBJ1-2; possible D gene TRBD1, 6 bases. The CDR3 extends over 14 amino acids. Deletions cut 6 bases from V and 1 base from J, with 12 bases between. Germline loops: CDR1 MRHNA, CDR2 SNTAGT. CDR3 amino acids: CASRDGRGNYGYTF. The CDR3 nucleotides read TGTGCCAGCAGGGACGGCAGGGGTAACTATGGCTACACCTTC.

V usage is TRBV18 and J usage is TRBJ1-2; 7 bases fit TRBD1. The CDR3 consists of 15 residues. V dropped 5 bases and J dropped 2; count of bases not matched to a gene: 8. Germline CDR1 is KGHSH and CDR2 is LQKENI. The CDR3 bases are TGTGCCAGCTCATCCACCGACAGGGCGAACTATGGCTACACCTTC. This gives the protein CASSSTDRANYGYTF.

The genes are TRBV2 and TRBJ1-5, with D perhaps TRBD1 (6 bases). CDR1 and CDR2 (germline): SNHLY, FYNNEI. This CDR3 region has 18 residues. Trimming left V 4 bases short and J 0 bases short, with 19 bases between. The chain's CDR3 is CASSVIYLGGNSNQPQHF. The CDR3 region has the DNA TGTGCCAGCAGTGTTATCTATTTGGGGGGCAATAGCAATCAGCCCCAGCATTTT.

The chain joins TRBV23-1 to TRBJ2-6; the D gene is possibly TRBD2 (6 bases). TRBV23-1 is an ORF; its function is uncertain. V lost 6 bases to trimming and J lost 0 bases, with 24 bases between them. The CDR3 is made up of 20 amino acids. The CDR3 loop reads CASSRGDWVRCNSGANVLTF. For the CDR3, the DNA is TGCGCCAGCAGCAGAGGGGACTGGGTTCGTTGTAACTCTGGGGCCAACGTCCTGACTTTC.

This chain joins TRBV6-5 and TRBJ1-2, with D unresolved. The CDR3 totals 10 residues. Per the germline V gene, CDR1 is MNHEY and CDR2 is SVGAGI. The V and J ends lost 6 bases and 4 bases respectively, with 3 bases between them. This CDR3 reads CASRSYGYTF. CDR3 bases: TGTGCCAGCAGGTCCTATGGCTACACCTTC.

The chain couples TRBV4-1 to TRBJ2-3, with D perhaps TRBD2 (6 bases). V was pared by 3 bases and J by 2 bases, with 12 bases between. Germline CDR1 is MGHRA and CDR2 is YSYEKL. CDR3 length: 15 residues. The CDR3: CASSQGLRITDTQYF. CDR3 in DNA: TGCGCCAGCAGCCAGGGACTGAGAATCACAGATACGCAGTATTTT.

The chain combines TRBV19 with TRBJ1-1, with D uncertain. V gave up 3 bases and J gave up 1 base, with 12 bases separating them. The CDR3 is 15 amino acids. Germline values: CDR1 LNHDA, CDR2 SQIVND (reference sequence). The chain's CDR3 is CASSMLWAENTEAFF. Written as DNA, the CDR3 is TGTGCCAGTAGTATGTTGTGGGCGGAGAACACTGAAGCTTTCTTT.

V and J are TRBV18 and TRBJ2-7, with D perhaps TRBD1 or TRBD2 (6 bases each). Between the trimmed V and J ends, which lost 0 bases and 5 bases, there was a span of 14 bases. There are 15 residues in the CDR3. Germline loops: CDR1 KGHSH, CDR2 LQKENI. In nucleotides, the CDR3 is TGTGCCAGCTCACCACCGTCTCCGGGGGCCCACGAGCAGTACTTC. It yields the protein CASSPPSPGAHEQYF.

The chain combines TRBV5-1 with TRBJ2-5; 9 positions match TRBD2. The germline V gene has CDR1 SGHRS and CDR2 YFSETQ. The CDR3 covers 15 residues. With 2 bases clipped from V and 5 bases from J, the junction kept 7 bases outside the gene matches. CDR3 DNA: TGCGCCAGCAGCTTAAGAGCGGGGGGTGCGGAGACCCAGTACTTC. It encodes CASSLRAGGAETQYF.

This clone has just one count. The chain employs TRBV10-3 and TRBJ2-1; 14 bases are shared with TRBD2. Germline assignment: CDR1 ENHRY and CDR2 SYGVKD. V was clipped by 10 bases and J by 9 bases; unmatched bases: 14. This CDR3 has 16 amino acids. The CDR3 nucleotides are TGTGCCACCAAAGCCCTGACTAGCGGGGGGGCGGTTGAGCAGTTCTTC. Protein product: CATKALTSGGAVEQFF.

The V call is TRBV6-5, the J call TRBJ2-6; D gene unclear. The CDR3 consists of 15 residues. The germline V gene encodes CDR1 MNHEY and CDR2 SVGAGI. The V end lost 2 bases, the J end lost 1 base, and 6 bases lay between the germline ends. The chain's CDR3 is CASSYSLSGANVLTF. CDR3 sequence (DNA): TGTGCCAGCAGTTACAGCCTTTCTGGGGCCAACGTCCTGACTTTC.

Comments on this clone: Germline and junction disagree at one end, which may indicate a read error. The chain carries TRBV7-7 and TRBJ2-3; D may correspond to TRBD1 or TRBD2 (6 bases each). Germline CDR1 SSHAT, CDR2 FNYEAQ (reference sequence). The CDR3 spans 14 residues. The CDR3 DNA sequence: TGTGCTAGCAGCTTAAACGGGGGCGCAGATACGCAGTATTTT. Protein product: CASSLNGGADTQYF.